Shown below are 13 T cell receptor beta chains from a single sample sequenced in a study of OX40 agonist ivuxolimab in advanced cancers. TCRdb keeps only in-frame clones here, not all; method: immunoSEQ multiplex PCR. The sample contains more than 50,000 clones, around 84% of which appear only once. The sequencing here drew on CD4+ or CD8+ T cells sorted from blood, taken in a trial of the OX40 agonist ivuxolimab. These receptors originate from an adult with an advanced solid tumor such as melanoma, head and neck, liver or kidney cancer.

This rearrangement joins TRBV30 to TRBJ1-1; D gene unclear. The CDR3 is 12 residues long. Trimming took 5 bases from V and 2 from J, leaving 9 bases between them. CDR1 and CDR2 (germline): GTSNPN, SVGIG (reference sequence). CDR3 sequence reads: CAWVGFNTEAFF. Here the CDR3 DNA reads TGTGCCTGGGTGGGTTTTAACACTGAAGCTTTCTTT.

The chain couples TRBV7-2 to TRBJ2-1; D gene unclear. Germline CDR1 and CDR2: SGHTA and FQGNSA. The CDR3 has 15 residues. Trimming removed 2 bases at V and 2 bases at J, with 10 bases between. The CDR3 nucleotides are TGTGCCAGCAGCTTACAGGCCAGCCCCTACAATGAGCAGTTCTTC. It encodes CASSLQASPYNEQFF.

The chain couples TRBV4-3 to TRBJ1-1; D gene unclear. Per germline, CDR1 LGHNA and CDR2 YSLEER. V lost 4 bases, J lost 4 bases, and 16 bases lay in between. The CDR3 runs to 15 residues. For the CDR3, the DNA is TGCGCCAGCAGCCTCAAGATCGACGGTACCACTGAAGCTTTCTTT. Its protein product is CASSLKIDGTTEAFF.

The table lists this clone with a count of one. This chain joins TRBV19 and TRBJ1-4; 10 nucleotides align to TRBD1. Germline CDR1 LNHDA, CDR2 SQIVND (reference sequence). After removal of 6 bases from V and 0 bases from J, the junction contained 4 bases not matched to a gene. CDR3 length: 16 residues. Written as DNA, the CDR3 is TGTGCCAGTAGCAAGGACAGGGGGACAACTAATGAAAAACTGTTTTTT. Translation: CASSKDRGTTNEKLFF.

The chain couples TRBV19 to TRBJ2-3; D ambiguous. V lost 5 bases to trimming and J lost 0 bases, with 12 bases between them. Germline V CDR1 and CDR2: LNHDA, SQIVND (reference sequence). This CDR3 has 15 amino acids. The CDR3, as DNA: TGTGCCAGTAGTCCACAGACCAGAAGCACAGATACGCAGTATTTT. Translated, it gives CASSPQTRSTDTQYF.

This sequence joins TRBV27 and TRBJ1-2; D uncertain. CDR3 length: 12 residues. Germline V CDR1 and CDR2: MNHEY, SMNVEV (reference sequence). V gave up 0 bases and J gave up 10 bases, with 9 bases separating them. The CDR3 DNA is TGTGCCAGCAGTTTATCAGGGAGGCTCTACACCTTC. Translating gives CASSLSGRLYTF.

Written as DNA, the CDR3 is TGTGCCTGGACCCCAGGGGGGGGAATGAGAACTGAAGCTTTCTTT. The encoded protein is CAWTPGGGMRTEAFF. The genes are TRBV30 and TRBJ1-1; 7 nucleotides align to TRBD1. V shed 4 bases and J 5 bases; nucleotides not matched to a gene: 13. CDR1 is GTSNPN, CDR2 SVGIG, per germline (reference sequence). The CDR3 spans 15 residues.

The chain joins TRBV14 to TRBJ1-2; tentative D call: TRBD1 (5 bases). The CDR3 has 14 amino acids. V dropped 4 bases and J dropped 4 bases, with 13 bases sitting between them. Germline values: CDR1 SGHDN, CDR2 FVKESK. The CDR3 loop is CASSRGLDTYGYTF. CDR3 in DNA: TGTGCCAGCAGCCGGGGTTTGGACACCTATGGCTACACCTTC.

The DNA of the CDR3 is TGTGCCAGTAGTAAGTGGGACAGCAATCAGCCCCAGCATTTT. It specifies CASSKWDSNQPQHF. The chain combines TRBV19 with TRBJ1-5, with D maybe TRBD1 (5 bases). V dropped 4 bases and J dropped 1 base, with 8 bases sitting between them. CDR3 length equals 14 residues. Germline V gives CDR1 LNHDA, CDR2 SQIVND (reference sequence).

The genes are TRBV9 and TRBJ2-3; 10 nucleotides agree with TRBD2. CDR1 is SGDLS, CDR2 YYNGEE, per germline. This CDR3 has 15 residues. V trimming: 3 bases; J trimming: 3 bases; junction bases outside the gene matches: 4. CDR3 amino acids: CASSASGSQTDTQYF. CDR3 coding DNA: TGTGCCAGCAGCGCTAGCGGGAGTCAAACAGATACGCAGTATTTT. Full variable domain (remainder filled in from reference TRBV9 and TRBJ2-3): DSGVTQTPKHLITATGQRVTLRCSPRSGDLSVYWYQQSLDQGLQFLIQYYNGEERAKGNILERFSAQQFPDLHSELNLSSLELGDSALYFCASSASGSQTDTQYFGPGTRLTVL.

The genes are TRBV28 and TRBJ2-3; D is unresolved. Germline-derived CDR1 and CDR2 are MDHEN and SYDVKM. CDR3 length equals 14 residues. V dropped 2 bases and J dropped 2 bases, with 8 bases sitting between them. Written as DNA, the CDR3 is TGTGCCAGCAGTTTACCCTATATCACAGATACGCAGTATTTT. Protein sequence: CASSLPYITDTQYF.

The CDR3 reads CASSGEGSSGNTIYF. In DNA form, the CDR3 reads TGTGCCAGCTCAGGGGAGGGCAGCTCTGGAAACACCATATATTTT. The chain links TRBV6-1 to TRBJ1-3; D perhaps matches TRBD1 (6 bases). CDR3 length equals 15 residues. The germline V and J ends were trimmed by 8 bases and 0 bases, with 14 bases remaining between them. Germline V gene data show CDR1 as MNHNS and CDR2 as SASEGT.

The V gene is TRBV7-9, the J gene TRBJ2-5; 11 nucleotides match TRBD1. CDR1 is SEHNR, CDR2 FQNEAQ, per germline (reference sequence). This CDR3 spans 14 amino acids. V dropped 5 bases and J dropped 4; count of bases not matched to a gene: 3. The CDR3 DNA follows: TGTGCCAGCAGCACCGGGACAGGGGGAGAGACCCAGTACTTC. Encoded protein: CASSTGTGGETQYF.